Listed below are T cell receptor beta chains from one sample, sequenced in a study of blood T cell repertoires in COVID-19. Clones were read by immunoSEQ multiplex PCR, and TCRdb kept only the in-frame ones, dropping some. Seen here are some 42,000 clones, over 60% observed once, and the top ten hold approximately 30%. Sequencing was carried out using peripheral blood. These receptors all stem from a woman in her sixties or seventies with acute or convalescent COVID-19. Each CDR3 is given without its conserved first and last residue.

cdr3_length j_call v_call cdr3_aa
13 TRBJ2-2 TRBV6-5 ASRRLAGDTGELF
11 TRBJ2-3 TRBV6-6 ASSDRGTDTQY
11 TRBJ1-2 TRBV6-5 ASSYRTGHGYT
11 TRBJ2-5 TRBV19 ASSPNRQETQY
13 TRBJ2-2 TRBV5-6 ASSFLAGYGGELF
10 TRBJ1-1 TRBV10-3 AISEGSTEAF
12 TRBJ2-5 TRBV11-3 ASSHRDRVETQY
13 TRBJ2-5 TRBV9 ASSVSSGHQETQY
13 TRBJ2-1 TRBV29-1 SVEDRGKSYNEQF
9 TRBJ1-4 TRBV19 ASSTDSKLF
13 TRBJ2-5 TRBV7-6 ASSFRTGLQETQY
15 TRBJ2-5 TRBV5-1 ASSLVGGQPSQETQY
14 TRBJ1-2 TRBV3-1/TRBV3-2 ASSEWGPGANYGYT
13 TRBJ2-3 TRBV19 ASRVAGGTTDTQY
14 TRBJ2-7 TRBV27 ASSPQTGTGSYEQY
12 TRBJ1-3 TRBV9 ASSVHSSGNTIY
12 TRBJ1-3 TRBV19 ASSITSAGNTIY
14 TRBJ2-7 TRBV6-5 ASSYSGGGSSYEQY
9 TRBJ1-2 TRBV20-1 SATENYGYT
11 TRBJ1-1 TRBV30 AWGLGSNTEAF
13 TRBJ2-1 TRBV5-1 ASSGSGSSYNEQF
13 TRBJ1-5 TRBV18 ASSPTGRSNQPQH
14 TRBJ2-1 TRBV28 ASSFQAGGSYNEQF
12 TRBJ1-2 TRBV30 AWGRQGAGYGYT
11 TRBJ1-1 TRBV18 ASCETRNTEAF
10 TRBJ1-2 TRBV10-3 AIRGQSSGYT
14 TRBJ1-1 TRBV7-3 ASSLQTGSMNTEAF
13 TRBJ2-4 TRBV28 ASSLGGASKNIQY
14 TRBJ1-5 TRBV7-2 ASSPGTGFGNQPQH
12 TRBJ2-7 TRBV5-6 ASSFRDRGFEQY
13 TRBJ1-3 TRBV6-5 ASSRSAVSGNTIY
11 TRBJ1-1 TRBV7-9 ASSSRTDGAAF
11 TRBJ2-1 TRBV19 ASSLGQNNEQF
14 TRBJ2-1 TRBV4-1 ASSQAPGQGYNEQF
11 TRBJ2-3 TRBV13 ASSSYGADTQY
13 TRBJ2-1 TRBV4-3 ASSQLAGPYNEQF
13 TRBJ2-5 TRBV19 ASSTTGQSWETQY
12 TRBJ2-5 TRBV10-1 ASSGSGRRETQY
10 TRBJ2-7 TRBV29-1 SVALQSYEQY
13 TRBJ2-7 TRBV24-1 ATSDSQRVTYEQY
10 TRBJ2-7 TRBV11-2 ASSSQGYEQY
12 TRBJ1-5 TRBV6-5 ASTGQGGNQPQH
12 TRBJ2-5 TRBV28 ASTLAGVLETQY
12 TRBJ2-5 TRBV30 AWSLAGVGETQY
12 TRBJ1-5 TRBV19 ATSGQISNRPQH
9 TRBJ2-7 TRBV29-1 SVGTAYEQY
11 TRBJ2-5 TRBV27 ASKGTSAETQY
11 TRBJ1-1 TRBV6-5 ASRSTGNTEAF
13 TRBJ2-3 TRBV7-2 ASSLFGGSTDTQY
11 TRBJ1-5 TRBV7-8 ASSFLQDQPQH
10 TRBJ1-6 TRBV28 ASSFGDSPLH
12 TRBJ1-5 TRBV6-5 ASRDRGRGQPQH
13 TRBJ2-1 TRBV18 ASSPRQGRYNEQF
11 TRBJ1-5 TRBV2 ASNPTGRQPQH
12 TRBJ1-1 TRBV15 ATSRDRQDSSAF